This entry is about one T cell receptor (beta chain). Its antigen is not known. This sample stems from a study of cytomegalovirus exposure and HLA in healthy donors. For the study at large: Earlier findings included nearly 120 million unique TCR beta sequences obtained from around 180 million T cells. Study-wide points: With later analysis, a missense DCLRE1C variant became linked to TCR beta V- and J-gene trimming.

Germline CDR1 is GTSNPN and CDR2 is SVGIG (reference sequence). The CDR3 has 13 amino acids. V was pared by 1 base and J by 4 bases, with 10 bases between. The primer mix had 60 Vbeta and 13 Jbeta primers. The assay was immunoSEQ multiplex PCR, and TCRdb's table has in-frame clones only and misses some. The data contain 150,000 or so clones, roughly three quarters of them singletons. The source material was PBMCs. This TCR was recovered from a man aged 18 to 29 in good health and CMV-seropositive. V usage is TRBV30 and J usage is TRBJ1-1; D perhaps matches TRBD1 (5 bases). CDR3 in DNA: TGTGCCTGGAGTGCCAGGGTGGGCACTGAAGCTTTCTTT. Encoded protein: CAWSARVGTEAFF.